This TCR beta chain comes out of a study of OX40 agonist ivuxolimab in advanced cancers. Assay used: immunoSEQ multiplex PCR; TCRdb lists only in-frame clones, some missing. Among about 80,000 clones, 80% to 90% were seen once, and the ten largest hold approximately 2%. V dropped 3 bases and J dropped 8 bases, with 14 bases sitting between them. The CDR3 totals 15 residues. Per the germline V gene, CDR1 is SGHAT and CDR2 is FQDESV (reference sequence). The timepoints at which blood was sampled were baseline, cycle 4 day 1, and cycle 7 day 1. The origin of this receptor is an adult with an advanced solid tumor such as melanoma, head and neck, liver or kidney cancer. Sequenced material: CD4+ or CD8+ T cells sorted from blood, taken in a trial of the OX40 agonist ivuxolimab. The genes are TRBV11-1 and TRBJ1-6, with D tentatively TRBD1 (5 bases). As DNA, the CDR3 is TGTGCCAGCAGCTTGGAGGCGGGGCCCCATTCACCCCTCCACTTT. It specifies CASSLEAGPHSPLHF.